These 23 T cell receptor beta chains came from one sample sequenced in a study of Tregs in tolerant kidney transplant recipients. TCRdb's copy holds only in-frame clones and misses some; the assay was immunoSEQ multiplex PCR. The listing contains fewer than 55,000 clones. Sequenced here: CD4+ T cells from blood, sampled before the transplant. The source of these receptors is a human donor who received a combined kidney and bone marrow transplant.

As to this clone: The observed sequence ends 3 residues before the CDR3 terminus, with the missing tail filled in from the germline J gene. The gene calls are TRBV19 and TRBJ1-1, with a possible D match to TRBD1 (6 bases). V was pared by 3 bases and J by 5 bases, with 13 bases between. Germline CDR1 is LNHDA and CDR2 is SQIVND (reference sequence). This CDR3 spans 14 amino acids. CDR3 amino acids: CASSIYGRGTEAFF. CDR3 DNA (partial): TGTGCCAGTAGTATTTATGGCAGGGGTACTGAA.

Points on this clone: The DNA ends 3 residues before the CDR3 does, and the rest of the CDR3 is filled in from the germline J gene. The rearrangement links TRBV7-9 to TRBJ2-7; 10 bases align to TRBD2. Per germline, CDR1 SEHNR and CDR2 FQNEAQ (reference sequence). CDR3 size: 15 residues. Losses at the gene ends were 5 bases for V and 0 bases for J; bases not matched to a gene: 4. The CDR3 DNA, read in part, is TGTGCCAGCAGCACAGGACTAGCGGTCTCCTACGAG. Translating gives CASSTGLAVSYE. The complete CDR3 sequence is CASSTGLAVSYEQYF. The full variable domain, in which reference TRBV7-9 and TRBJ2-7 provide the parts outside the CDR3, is DTGVSQNPRHKITKRGQNVTFRCDPISEHNRLYWYRQTLGQGPEFLTYFQNEAQLEKSRLLSDRFSAERPKGSFSTLEIQRTEQGDSAMYLCASSTGLAVSYEQYFGPGTRLTVT.

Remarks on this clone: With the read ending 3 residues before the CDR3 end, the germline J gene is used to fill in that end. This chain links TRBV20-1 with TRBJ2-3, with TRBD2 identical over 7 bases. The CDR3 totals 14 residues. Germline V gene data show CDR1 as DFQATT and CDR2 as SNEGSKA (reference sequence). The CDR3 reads CSARKAGIADTQYF. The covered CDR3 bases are TGCAGCGCTCGCAAAGCGGGAATCGCAGATACG.

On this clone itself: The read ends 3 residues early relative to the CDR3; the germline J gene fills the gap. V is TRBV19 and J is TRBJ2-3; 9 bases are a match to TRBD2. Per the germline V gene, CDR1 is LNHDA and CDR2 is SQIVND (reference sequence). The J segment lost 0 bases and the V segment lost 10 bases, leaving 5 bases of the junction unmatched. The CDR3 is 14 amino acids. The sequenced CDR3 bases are TGTGCCACCAAGACTAGCGGTAGCACAGATACG. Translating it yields CATKTSGSTDT. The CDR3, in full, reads CATKTSGSTDTQYF.

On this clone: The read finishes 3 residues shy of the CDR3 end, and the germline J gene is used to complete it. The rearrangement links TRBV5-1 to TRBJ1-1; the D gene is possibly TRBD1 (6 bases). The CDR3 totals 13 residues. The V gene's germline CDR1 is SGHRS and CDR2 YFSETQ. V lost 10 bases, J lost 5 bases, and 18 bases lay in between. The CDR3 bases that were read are TGCGCCGCATCGACGACGACAGGAACTGAA. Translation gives CAASTTTGTE. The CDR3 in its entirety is CAASTTTGTEAFF. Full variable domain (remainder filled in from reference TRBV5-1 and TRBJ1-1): KAGVTQTPRYLIKTRGQQVTLSCSPISGHRSVSWYQQTPGQGLQFLFEYFSETQRNKGNFPGRFSGRQFSNSRSEMNVSTLELGDSALYLCAASTTTGTEAFFGQGTRLTVV.

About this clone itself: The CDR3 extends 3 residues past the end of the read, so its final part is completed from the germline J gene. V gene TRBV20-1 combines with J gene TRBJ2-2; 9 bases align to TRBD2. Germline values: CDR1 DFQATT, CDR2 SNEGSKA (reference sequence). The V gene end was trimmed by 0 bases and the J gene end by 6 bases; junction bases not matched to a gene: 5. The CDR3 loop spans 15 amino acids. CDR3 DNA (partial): TGCAGTGCTAGAGATGCGGGAGGGCCCCCCGGGGAG. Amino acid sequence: CSARDAGGPPGE. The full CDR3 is CSARDAGGPPGELFF.

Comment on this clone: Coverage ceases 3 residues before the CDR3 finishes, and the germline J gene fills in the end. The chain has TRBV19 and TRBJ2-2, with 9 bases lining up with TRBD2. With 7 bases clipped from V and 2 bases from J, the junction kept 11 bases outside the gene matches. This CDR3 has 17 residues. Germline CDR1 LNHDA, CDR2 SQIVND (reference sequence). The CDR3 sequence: CASTMTGTSINTGELFF. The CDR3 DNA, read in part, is TGTGCCAGTACCATGACCGGGACTAGCATAAACACCGGGGAG.

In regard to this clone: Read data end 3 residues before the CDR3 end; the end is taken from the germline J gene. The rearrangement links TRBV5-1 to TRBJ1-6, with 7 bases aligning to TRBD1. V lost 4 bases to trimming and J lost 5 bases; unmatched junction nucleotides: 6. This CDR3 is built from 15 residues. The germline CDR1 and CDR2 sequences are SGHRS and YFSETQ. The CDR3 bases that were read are TGCGCCAGCAGCGCGGGACAGACGAATAATTCACCC. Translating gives CASSAGQTNNSP. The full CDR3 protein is CASSAGQTNNSPLHF.

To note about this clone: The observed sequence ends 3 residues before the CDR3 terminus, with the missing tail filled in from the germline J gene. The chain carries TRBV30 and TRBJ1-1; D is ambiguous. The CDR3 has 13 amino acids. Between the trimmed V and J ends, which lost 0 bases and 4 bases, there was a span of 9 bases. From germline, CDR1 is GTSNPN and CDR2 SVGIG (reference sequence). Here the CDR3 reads CAWSVKAGTEAFF. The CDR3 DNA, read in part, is TGTGCCTGGAGTGTAAAGGCGGGCACTGAA.

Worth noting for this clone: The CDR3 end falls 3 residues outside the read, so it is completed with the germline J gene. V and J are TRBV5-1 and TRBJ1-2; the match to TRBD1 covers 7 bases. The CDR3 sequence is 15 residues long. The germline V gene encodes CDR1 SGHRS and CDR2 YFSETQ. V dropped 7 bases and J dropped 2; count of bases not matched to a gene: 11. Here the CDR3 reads CASSEGDSSNYGYTF. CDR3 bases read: TGCGCCAGCTCGGAAGGGGACAGCTCGAACTATGGC.

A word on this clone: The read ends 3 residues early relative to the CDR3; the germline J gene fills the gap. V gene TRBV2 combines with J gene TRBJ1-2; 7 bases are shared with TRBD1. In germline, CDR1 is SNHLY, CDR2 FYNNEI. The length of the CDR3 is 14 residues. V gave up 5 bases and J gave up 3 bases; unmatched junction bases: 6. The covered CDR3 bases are TGTGCCAGCAGTCAACAGGGGTATGACTATGGC. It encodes CASSQQGYDYG. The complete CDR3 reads CASSQQGYDYGYTF. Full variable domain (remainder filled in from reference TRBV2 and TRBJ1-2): EPEVTQTPSHQVTQMGQEVILRCVPISNHLYFYWYRQILGQKVEFLVSFYNNEISEKSEIFDDQFSVERPDGSNFTLKIRSTKLEDSAMYFCASSQQGYDYGYTFGSGTRLTVV.

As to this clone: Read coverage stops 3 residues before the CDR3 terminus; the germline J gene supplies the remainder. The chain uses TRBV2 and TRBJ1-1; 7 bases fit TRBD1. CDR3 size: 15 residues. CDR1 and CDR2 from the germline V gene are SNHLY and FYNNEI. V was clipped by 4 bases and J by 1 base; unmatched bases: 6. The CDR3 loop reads CASSGRQGENTEAFF. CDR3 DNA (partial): TGTGCCAGCAGTGGAAGACAGGGCGAGAACACTGAA.

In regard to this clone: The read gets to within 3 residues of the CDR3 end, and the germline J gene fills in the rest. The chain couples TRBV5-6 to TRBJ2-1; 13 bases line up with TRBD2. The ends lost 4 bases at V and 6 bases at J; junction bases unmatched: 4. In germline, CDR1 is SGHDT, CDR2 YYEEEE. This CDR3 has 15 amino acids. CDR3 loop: CASSPRTSGGNEQFF. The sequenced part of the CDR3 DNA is TGTGCCAGCAGCCCCCGGACTAGCGGGGGCAATGAG.

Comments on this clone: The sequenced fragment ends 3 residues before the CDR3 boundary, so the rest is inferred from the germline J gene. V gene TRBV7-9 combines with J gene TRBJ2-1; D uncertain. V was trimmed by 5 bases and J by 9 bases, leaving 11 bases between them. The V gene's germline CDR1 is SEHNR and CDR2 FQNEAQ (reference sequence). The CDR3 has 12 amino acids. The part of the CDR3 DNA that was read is TGTGCCAGCAGCCCACCCCCGGGTGAG. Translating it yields CASSPPPGE. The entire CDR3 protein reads CASSPPPGEQFF.

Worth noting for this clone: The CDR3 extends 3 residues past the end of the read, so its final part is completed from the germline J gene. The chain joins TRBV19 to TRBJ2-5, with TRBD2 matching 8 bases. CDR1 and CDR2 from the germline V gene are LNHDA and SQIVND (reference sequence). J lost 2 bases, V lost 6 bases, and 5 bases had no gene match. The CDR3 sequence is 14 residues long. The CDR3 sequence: CASSPTSAQETQYF. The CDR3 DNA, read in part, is TGTGCCAGTAGCCCGACTAGCGCACAAGAGACC.

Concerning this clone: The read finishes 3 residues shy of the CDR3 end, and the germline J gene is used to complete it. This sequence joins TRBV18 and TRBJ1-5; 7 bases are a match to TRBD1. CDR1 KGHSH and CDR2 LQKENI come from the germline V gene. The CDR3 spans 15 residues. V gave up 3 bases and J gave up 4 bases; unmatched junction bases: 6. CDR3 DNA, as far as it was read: TGTGCCAGCTCACCGGCGAGGACAGGTAATCAGCCC. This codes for CASSPARTGNQP. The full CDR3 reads CASSPARTGNQPQHF. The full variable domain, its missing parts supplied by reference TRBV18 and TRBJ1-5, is NAGVMQNPRHLVRRRGQEARLRCSPMKGHSHVYWYRQLPEEGLKFMVYLQKENIIDESGMPKERFSAEFPKEGPSILRIQQVVRGDSAAYFCASSPARTGNQPQHFGDGTRLSIL.

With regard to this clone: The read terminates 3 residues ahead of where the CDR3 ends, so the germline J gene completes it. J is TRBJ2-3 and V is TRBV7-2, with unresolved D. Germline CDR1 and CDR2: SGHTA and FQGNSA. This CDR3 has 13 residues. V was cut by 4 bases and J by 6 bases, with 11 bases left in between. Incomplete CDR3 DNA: TGTGCCAGCAGCTCCGCGGTTCTGGATACG. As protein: CASSSAVLDT. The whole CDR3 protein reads CASSSAVLDTQYF.

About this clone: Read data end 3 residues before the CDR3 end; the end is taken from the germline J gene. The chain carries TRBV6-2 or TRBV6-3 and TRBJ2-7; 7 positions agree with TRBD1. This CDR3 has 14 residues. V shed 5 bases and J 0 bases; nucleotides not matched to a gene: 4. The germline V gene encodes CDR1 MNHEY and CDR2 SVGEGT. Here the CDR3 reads CASSLTGDSYEQYF. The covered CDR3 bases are TGTGCCAGCAGTCTTACAGGGGACTCCTACGAG.

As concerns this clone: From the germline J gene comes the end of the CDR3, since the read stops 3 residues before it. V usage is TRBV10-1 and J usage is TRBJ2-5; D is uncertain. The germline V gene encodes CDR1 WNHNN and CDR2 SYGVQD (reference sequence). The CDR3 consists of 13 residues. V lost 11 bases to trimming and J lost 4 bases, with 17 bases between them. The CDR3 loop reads CAPHVAPRETQYF. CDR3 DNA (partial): TGCGCCCCCCACGTGGCCCCGAGAGAGACC.

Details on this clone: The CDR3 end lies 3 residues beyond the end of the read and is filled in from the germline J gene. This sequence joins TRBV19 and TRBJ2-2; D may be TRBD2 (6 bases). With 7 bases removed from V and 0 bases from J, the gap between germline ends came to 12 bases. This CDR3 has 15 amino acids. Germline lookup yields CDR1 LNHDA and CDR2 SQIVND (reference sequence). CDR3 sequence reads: CASKNGGSNTGELFF. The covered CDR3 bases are TGTGCCAGTAAGAATGGGGGGTCGAACACCGGGGAG.

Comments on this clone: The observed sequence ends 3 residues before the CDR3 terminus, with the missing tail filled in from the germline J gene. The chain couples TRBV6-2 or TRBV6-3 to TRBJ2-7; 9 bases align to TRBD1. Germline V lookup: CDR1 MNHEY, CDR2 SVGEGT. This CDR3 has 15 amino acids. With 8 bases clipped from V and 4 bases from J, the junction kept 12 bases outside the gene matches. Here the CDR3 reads CASRPTQGAGYEQYF. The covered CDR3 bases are TGTGCCAGCCGACCAACACAGGGGGCGGGATACGAG.

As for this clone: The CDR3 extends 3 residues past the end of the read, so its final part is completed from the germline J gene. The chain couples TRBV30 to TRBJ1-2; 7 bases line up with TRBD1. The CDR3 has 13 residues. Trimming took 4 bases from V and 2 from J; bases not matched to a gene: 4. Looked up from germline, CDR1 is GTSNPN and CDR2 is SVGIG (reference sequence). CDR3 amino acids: CAWKTGQNYGYTF. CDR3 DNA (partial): TGTGCCTGGAAGACAGGGCAGAACTATGGC.

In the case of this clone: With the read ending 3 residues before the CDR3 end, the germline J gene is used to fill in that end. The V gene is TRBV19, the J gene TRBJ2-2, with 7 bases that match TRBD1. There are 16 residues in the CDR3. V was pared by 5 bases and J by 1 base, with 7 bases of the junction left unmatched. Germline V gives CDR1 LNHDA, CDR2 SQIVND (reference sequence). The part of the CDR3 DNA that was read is TGTGCCAGTAGTCGATCGGGACAGCTGAACACCGGGGAG. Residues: CASSRSGQLNTGE. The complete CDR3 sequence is CASSRSGQLNTGELFF.